One T cell receptor beta chain is described in this entry. What this receptor recognizes is not known. Per-base quality was not reported, and no clone a single base away is much larger than it. V ends up 5 bases short and J 0 bases short, with an unmatched junction base count of 5. From the cysteine through the phenylalanine, the CDR3 covers 15 amino acids. Only CDR3 DNA remains: 45 bases, in frame from the first base. This record comes from a study of T-cell reconstitution after alpha-beta-depleted transplantation in children (dated by TCRdb to between 2015 and 2016). Context from the whole study: Using TCR repertoire profiling, the study followed T-cell immune reconstitution in a quantitative way in children after TCRalphabeta/CD19-depleted allogeneic hematopoietic cell transplantation.

The sample's treatment or condition label, decoded: allogeneic hematopoietic cell transplantation with graft depleted of TCRalphabeta T cells and CD19 B cells. The children who served as transplant recipients had been given grafts of TCRalphabeta/CD19-depleted allogeneic hematopoietic cells. Library generation was performed with PCR. The data were produced on an Illumina HiSeq 2500. To normalize quantification of the TCRbeta repertoire, the TCR libraries were built with molecular barcoding that relied on unique molecular identifiers. Through fastp at Q25 and MiXCR, TCRdb rebuilt clones from the public reads, retaining in-frame beta chains. Each entry merges the rows of one CDR3 protein and shows their most common DNA and genes. This sample gives fewer than 750,000 distinct CDR3 sequences in total; 27% of them show up just once. Under 45% of the sample rests with the top ten. Summary of the overall study and its limitations: The high TCRbeta diversity at day 60 in some patients was ascribed to recipient T cells and intrathymic progenitors that had survived conditioning. The apparently early recovery of alphabetaT-cell counts about two months after transplant reportedly depended on only several hundred rapidly expanded clones that came from non-depleted graft cells. Over the following months the frequencies of hyperexpanded clones went down, and after one year T-cell counts and TCRbeta diversity were mostly credited to newly produced T cells.

The input for sequencing was PBMCs, taken before TCRalphabeta/CD19-depleted stem cell transplant. This clonotype originated in a boy under two years old with Wiskott-Aldrich syndrome, due to receive a stem cell transplant. This receptor chain uses TRBV12-3 or TRBV12-4 and TRBJ2-7; 9 junctional bases match TRBD2. The sequenced DNA: TGTGCCAGCAGTCATAGCGGGAGTTTCTCCTACGAGCAGTACTTC. Translated, it reads CASSHSGSFSYEQYF.